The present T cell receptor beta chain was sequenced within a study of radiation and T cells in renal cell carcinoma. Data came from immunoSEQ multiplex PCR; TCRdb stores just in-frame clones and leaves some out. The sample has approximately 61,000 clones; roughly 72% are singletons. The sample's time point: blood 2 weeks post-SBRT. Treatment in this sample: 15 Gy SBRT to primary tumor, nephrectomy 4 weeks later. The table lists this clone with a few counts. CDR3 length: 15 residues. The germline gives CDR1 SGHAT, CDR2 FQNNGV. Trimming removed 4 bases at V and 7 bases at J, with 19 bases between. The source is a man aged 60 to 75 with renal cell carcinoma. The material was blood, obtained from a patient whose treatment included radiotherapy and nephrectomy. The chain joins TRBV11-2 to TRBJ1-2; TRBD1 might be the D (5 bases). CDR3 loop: CASSSLWRGSFGYTF. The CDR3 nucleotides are TGTGCCAGCAGCTCATTATGGAGGGGCTCCTTTGGCTACACCTTC.